The text below deals with one TCR beta chain. In the study's own analysis: It was from reference gene primer amplification that nucleated cell counts were estimated. Produced via immunoSEQ multiplex PCR; TCRdb's table is partial and in-frame only. The DNA gave D and trimming, while V, J and clone size come from that table. The sample carries 250,000 or so clones, around nine tenths recorded once. The source of the sample is a study of blood T cell repertoires in COVID-19. Study background: COVID-19 samples, acute and convalescent, were from the United States, Italy and Spain. Sources were T cells, B-cell-depleted T cells, or PBMCs; the material itself was cDNA or gDNA.

The CDR3 consists of 17 residues. Germline V gene data show CDR1 as SGDLS and CDR2 as YYNGEE. V was trimmed by 1 base and J by 0 bases, leaving 15 bases between them. The sequencing input was peripheral blood. This sequence originates from a woman in her sixties or seventies with acute or convalescent COVID-19. V usage is TRBV9 and J usage is TRBJ2-3, with D maybe TRBD2 (7 bases). The CDR3 spells CASSVPGAGASTDTQYF. CDR3 sequence (DNA): TGTGCCAGCAGCGTACCAGGGGCGGGAGCTAGCACAGATACGCAGTATTTT.